What follows are 20 T cell receptor beta chains derived from one specimen sequenced in a study of OX40 agonist ivuxolimab in advanced cancers. The protocol was immunoSEQ multiplex PCR, while the TCRdb copy is restricted to in-frame clones and leaves out a portion. The sample holds more than 95,000 clones, 92% seen once. The source material was CD4+ or CD8+ T cells sorted from blood, sampled in a trial of the OX40 agonist ivuxolimab. The source of these receptors is an adult with an advanced solid tumor such as melanoma, head and neck, liver or kidney cancer.

This clone appeared once. V gene TRBV6-1 combines with J gene TRBJ1-1; D uncertain. The germline V gene encodes CDR1 MNHNS and CDR2 SASEGT. Trimming left V 5 bases short and J 0 bases short, with 10 bases between. CDR3 length: 14 residues. As DNA, the CDR3 is TGTGCCAGCAGTCCCGGTAGGATGAACACTGAAGCTTTCTTT. This encodes CASSPGRMNTEAFF.

This chain uses TRBV28 with TRBJ2-7; D unclear. The germline V and J ends were trimmed by 6 bases and 3 bases, with 3 bases remaining between them. The CDR3 is 10 amino acids. Germline V gene lookup returns CDR1 MDHEN and CDR2 SYDVKM. The CDR3 reads CASRNYEQYF. The CDR3 DNA sequence: TGTGCCAGCAGAAACTACGAGCAGTACTTC.

Note on this clone: One end of the junction is discordant with germline, which a read error may explain. The chain couples TRBV9 to TRBJ2-7; maybe TRBD1 (6 bases). CDR3 length: 13 amino acids. The germline CDR1 and CDR2 sequences are SGDLS and YYNGEE. The DNA for the CDR3 is TGTGCCGGCAGCGACAACAGGGCTGACGAGCAGTACTTC. Residues: CAGSDNRADEQYF.

This chain links TRBV2 with TRBJ2-7; 12 bases are a match to TRBD2. Germline CDR1 and CDR2: SNHLY and FYNNEI. This CDR3 is built from 13 residues. Trimming took 7 bases from V and 5 from J; bases not matched to a gene: 3. The CDR3: CASKTSGSHEQYF. CDR3 nucleotide sequence: TGTGCCAGCAAGACTAGCGGGAGCCACGAGCAGTACTTC.

The V call is TRBV6-5, the J call TRBJ2-3; no clear D gene. The V gene lost 2 bases and the J gene lost 0 bases, with 6 bases spanning the gap. The CDR3 covers 14 residues. Germline V CDR1 and CDR2: MNHEY, SVGAGI. CDR3 sequence (DNA): TGTGCCAGCAGTTACCGGTTTAGCACAGATACGCAGTATTTT. Its protein is CASSYRFSTDTQYF.

V usage is TRBV14 and J usage is TRBJ2-3; D is unresolved. Germline loops: CDR1 SGHDN, CDR2 FVKESK. The V end lost 3 bases, the J end lost 8 bases, and 12 bases lay between the germline ends. CDR3 length: 13 amino acids. CDR3 sequence reads: CASSHETARTQYF. CDR3 coding DNA: TGTGCCAGCAGCCATGAAACGGCGCGTACGCAGTATTTT.

This clone showed up just once. The J gene is TRBJ1-5, the V gene TRBV27; TRBD1 is a possible D gene (6 bases). The CDR3 consists of 16 residues. Trimming took off 6 bases at V and 9 bases at J, with 24 bases between the two ends. Germline assignment: CDR1 MNHEY and CDR2 SMNVEV (reference sequence). The CDR3 sequence: CASSTGGTSSIWPQHF. The CDR3 DNA sequence: TGTGCCAGCAGCACCGGGGGGACATCCTCTATCTGGCCCCAGCATTTT.

This clone was recorded only once. The chain carries TRBV11-3 and TRBJ2-7; no clear D gene. The CDR3 is 13 residues long. V was cut by 1 base and J by 5 bases, with 9 bases left in between. Germline V gene data show CDR1 as SGHNT and CDR2 as YENEEA. The CDR3 nucleotides read TGTGCCAGCAGCTTAGTCCGGGTGGACGAGCAGTACTTC. Translating it yields CASSLVRVDEQYF.

The V gene is TRBV7-6, the J gene TRBJ1-5; 10 bases map to TRBD1. CDR3 length: 16 amino acids. V shed 3 bases and J 3 bases; nucleotides not matched to a gene: 5. Per germline, CDR1 SGHVS and CDR2 FNYEAQ. The CDR3 is CASSLGTGALNQPQHF. The CDR3 DNA reads TGTGCCAGCAGCTTGGGGACAGGGGCCCTCAATCAGCCCCAGCATTTT.

The chain employs TRBV28 and TRBJ1-1; D unclear. The CDR3 consists of 11 residues. The V end was cut by 3 bases, the J end by 4 bases, with 3 bases between. Germline CDR1 reads MDHEN; CDR2 reads SYDVKM. The CDR3 reads CASSLGTEAFF. The CDR3 DNA is TGTGCCAGCAGTTTGGGCACTGAAGCTTTCTTT.

The gene calls are TRBV27 and TRBJ2-7; 8 positions match TRBD1. Per germline, CDR1 MNHEY and CDR2 SMNVEV (reference sequence). The CDR3 runs 14 residues. Trimming removed 4 bases from V and 7 bases from J; junction bases left unmatched: 9. The CDR3 nucleotides are TGTGCCAGCAGTTGGACAGGGCCCTCGGGGGAGCAGTACTTC. Translating it yields CASSWTGPSGEQYF.

The chain recombines TRBV5-1 with TRBJ2-7; D is undetermined. V was cut by 0 bases and J by 1 base, with 5 bases left in between. Germline CDR1 reads SGHRS; CDR2 reads YFSETQ. The CDR3 runs to 13 residues. CDR3 DNA: TGCGCCAGCAGCTTGGTGATGTCCTACGAGCAGTACTTC. It is translated as CASSLVMSYEQYF.

The rearrangement joins TRBV28 to TRBJ1-5; 9 nucleotides align to TRBD1. Looked up from germline, CDR1 is MDHEN and CDR2 is SYDVKM. This CDR3 comprises 15 residues. V lost 5 bases to trimming and J lost 6 bases; unmatched junction nucleotides: 8. CDR3 nucleotides: TGTGCCAGCAGTATCAGGACAGGGGTCGGTCAGCCCCAGCATTTT. This encodes CASSIRTGVGQPQHF.

With regard to this clone: Germline is not matched at one junction end, which may reflect a read error. The J gene is TRBJ2-7, the V gene TRBV30; D is tentatively TRBD1 or TRBD2 (5 bases each). Germline V CDR1 and CDR2: GTSNPN, SVGIG (reference sequence). The CDR3 runs to 11 residues. CDR3 region: CAWVNTGAPWF. The CDR3 coding sequence is TGTGCCTGGGTCAACACCGGGGCCCCGTGGTTC.

The J gene is TRBJ1-1, the V gene TRBV7-3, with 9 bases matching TRBD1. J gave up 3 bases and V 2 bases, and 4 bases lay outside the gene matches. The CDR3 runs to 15 residues. Germline V gives CDR1 SGHTA, CDR2 FQGTGA. The CDR3 coding sequence is TGTGCCAGCAGCTTACAACAGGGGGCTCACACTGAAGCTTTCTTT. This encodes CASSLQQGAHTEAFF.

This chain uses TRBV5-1 with TRBJ2-1; no firm D call. The germline V gene has CDR1 SGHRS and CDR2 YFSETQ. CDR3 size: 12 residues. Trimming took 0 bases from V and 7 from J, leaving 5 bases between them. The CDR3 nucleotides are TGCGCCAGCAGCTTGGCCGCGAATGAGCAGTTCTTC. Protein product: CASSLAANEQFF. The variable domain in full, completed from reference TRBV5-1 and TRBJ2-1, reads KAGVTQTPRYLIKTRGQQVTLSCSPISGHRSVSWYQQTPGQGLQFLFEYFSETQRNKGNFPGRFSGRQFSNSRSEMNVSTLELGDSALYLCASSLAANEQFFGPGTRLTVL.

The V gene is TRBV6-5, the J gene TRBJ1-2; D possibly corresponds to TRBD1 (6 bases). In germline, CDR1 is MNHEY, CDR2 SVGAGI. The CDR3 has 14 residues. V gave up 0 bases and J gave up 2 bases, with 7 bases separating them. As DNA, the CDR3 is TGTGCCAGCAGTTACTCAGGGGGAAACTATGGCTACACCTTC. Its protein product is CASSYSGGNYGYTF.

This sequence joins TRBV15 and TRBJ1-2, with D unresolved. Trimming shortened V by 0 bases and J by 0 bases, and 11 bases separated the two germline ends. The CDR3 consists of 16 residues. CDR1 LNHNV and CDR2 YYDKDF come from the germline V gene (reference sequence). CDR3 loop: CATSREIRETNYGYTF. CDR3 sequence (DNA): TGTGCCACCAGCAGAGAGATACGGGAAACTAACTATGGCTACACCTTC.

This sequence joins TRBV7-9 and TRBJ1-1, with 8 positions matching TRBD1. This CDR3 is built from 14 residues. V lost 0 bases and J lost 6; bases outside the gene matches: 3. Germline V gene sequence: CDR1 SEHNR, CDR2 FQNEAQ (reference sequence). Written as DNA, the CDR3 is TGTGCCAGCAGCTTAGCGGAACAGGGGGCTGAAGCTTTCTTT. Its translation is CASSLAEQGAEAFF. Together with reference TRBV7-9 and TRBJ1-1, the CDR3 gives the full variable domain: DTGVSQNPRHKITKRGQNVTFRCDPISEHNRLYWYRQTLGQGPEFLTYFQNEAQLEKSRLLSDRFSAERPKGSFSTLEIQRTEQGDSAMYLCASSLAEQGAEAFFGQGTRLTVV.

V and J are TRBV18 and TRBJ2-2; the D gene is possibly TRBD1 (5 bases). The CDR3 sequence is 14 residues long. Germline assignment: CDR1 KGHSH and CDR2 LQKENI. V was cut by 5 bases and J by 1 base, with 8 bases left in between. The CDR3 region has the DNA TGTGCCAGCTCATGGACACAGAACACCGGGGAGCTGTTTTTT. Amino acids: CASSWTQNTGELFF.